This T cell receptor beta chain stems from a study of cytomegalovirus exposure and HLA in healthy donors. Study-wide findings and caveats: A few V segments could not be told apart, such as TRBV6-2 and TRBV6-3, and were left out. The authors enumerated under 200 TCR beta chains as linked to cytomegalovirus.

PCR employed 60 Vbeta and 13 Jbeta primers. Libraries were prepared by immunoSEQ multiplex PCR; TCRdb keeps only in-frame clonotypes and omits some of them. The sample carries about 160,000 clones, 80% recorded once. As concerns this clone: Its antigen remains unknown.

The CDR3 runs to 12 residues. Germline V gene sequence: CDR1 MDHEN, CDR2 SYDVKM. V lost 2 bases and J 10 bases, leaving 6 bases between the germline ends. Sequencing was carried out using PBMCs. The V call is TRBV28, the J call TRBJ1-6; D is uncertain. The TCR originated in a man aged 25-45 years in good health and CMV-seronegative. The CDR3 loop reads CASSLTGSPLHF. The CDR3 DNA sequence: TGTGCCAGCAGTTTAACGGGGTCACCCCTCCACTTT.